This entry lists 26 T cell receptor beta chains sequenced from one sample in a study of neurological immune-mediated disorders. TCRdb re-called the 5' RACE reads with MiXCR, one entry per CDR3 protein. The data hold more than 25,000 distinct CDR3 sequences, with less than 20% observed a single time. As for time point: technical triplicate 3. Material: CD4+ T cells from blood. These receptors were taken from a female donor with HTLV-1-associated myelopathy (HAM/TSP).

This clonotype was seen ten or more times. The rearrangement joins TRBV19 to TRBJ2-3; 7 bases match TRBD1. The CDR3 sequence is 15 residues long. CDR1 is LNHDA, CDR2 SQIVND, per germline (reference sequence). V shed 2 bases, J shed 1 base, and the junction held 3 bases outside the gene matches. The CDR3, as DNA: TGTGCCAGTAGTATAAGGACAGGAGGCACAGATACGCAGTATTTT. Translating it yields CASSIRTGGTDTQYF.

DNA of the CDR3: TGCAGCGTGGGGGACAGGGTCGGCACAGATACGCAGTATTTT. Translation: CSVGDRVGTDTQYF. The J gene is TRBJ2-3, the V gene TRBV29-1; 9 bases are a match to TRBD1. Germline CDR1 SQVTM, CDR2 ANQGSEA. This CDR3 has 14 amino acids. J gave up 1 base and V 6 bases, and 5 bases lay outside the gene matches.

This clonotype was picked up many times. The chain employs TRBV20-1 and TRBJ2-7, with D tentatively TRBD1 (6 bases). V shed 3 bases and J shed 4 bases, with 16 bases lying between them. The CDR3 loop spans 14 amino acids. Germline CDR1 DFQATT, CDR2 SNEGSKA (reference sequence). In nucleotides, the CDR3 is TGCAGTGCTAGGCCCGACAGGAGAGCATACGAGCAGTACTTC. This translates into CSARPDRRAYEQYF.

This clonotype was seen more than once but under ten times. This chain joins TRBV19 and TRBJ1-1, with TRBD1 matching 9 bases. Trimming cost V 3 bases and J 5 bases; bases outside gene matches: 7. The CDR3 sequence is 15 residues long. CDR1 is LNHDA and CDR2 is SQIVND in the germline V gene (reference sequence). CDR3 sequence: CASSILGTGRTEAFF. The CDR3 nucleotides read TGTGCCAGTAGTATTCTTGGGACAGGGAGGACTGAAGCTTTCTTT.

Ten or more counts support this clonotype. J is TRBJ2-3 and V is TRBV5-1; the match to TRBD2 covers 11 bases. Germline V CDR1 and CDR2: SGHRS, YFSETQ. CDR3 size: 16 residues. The trim removed 4 bases at V and 0 bases at J, leaving 4 bases unmatched. This CDR3 reads CASSDGTSGSTDTQYF. CDR3 coding DNA: TGCGCCAGCAGCGACGGGACTAGCGGAAGCACAGATACGCAGTATTTT.

This clonotype was counted ten times or more. The V call is TRBV5-1, the J call TRBJ1-1; unclear D gene. This CDR3 spans 12 amino acids. CDR1 and CDR2 (germline): SGHRS, YFSETQ. Trimming removed 5 bases at V and 3 bases at J, with 8 bases between. The DNA of the CDR3 is TGCGCCAGCAGACGACGGGACACTGAAGCTTTCTTT. Translated, it gives CASRRRDTEAFF.

This clonotype was seen repeatedly, ten times or more. This chain joins TRBV24-1 and TRBJ1-1, with D possibly matching TRBD1 (6 bases). Germline CDR1 KGHDR, CDR2 SFDVKD. This CDR3 spans 16 amino acids. Trimming removed 3 bases from V and 5 bases from J, with 18 bases in between. CDR3 sequence (DNA): TGTGCCACCAGTGATCGAGTTTCTCAGGGGTGGACTGAAGCTTTCTTT. Translated: CATSDRVSQGWTEAFF.

The V and J genes are TRBV30 and TRBJ1-5; D uncertain. Trimming stripped 0 bases from V and 3 bases from J, with 9 bases between. The CDR3 spans 14 residues. The germline gives CDR1 GTSNPN, CDR2 SVGIG (reference sequence). The CDR3, as DNA: TGTGCCTGGAGTGTACGCGGTCTCAATCAGCCCCAGCATTTT. Its protein product is CAWSVRGLNQPQHF.

In this sample, this clonotype turned up many times. The genes are TRBV9 and TRBJ2-2; 7 bases are a match to TRBD2. The CDR3 is 15 amino acids. Per the germline V gene, CDR1 is SGDLS and CDR2 is YYNGEE. Trimming took 4 bases from V and 7 from J; bases not matched to a gene: 10. The CDR3 DNA is TGTGCCAGCAGCCCGAGACGGGAGGTGGACGGGGAGCTGTTTTTT. Translated: CASSPRREVDGELFF.

This clonotype was seen a single time. This rearrangement joins TRBV6-6 to TRBJ2-1, with D possibly being TRBD2 (6 bases). Trimming stripped 0 bases from V and 5 bases from J, with 14 bases between. This CDR3 has 16 amino acids. Germline CDR1 reads MNHNY; CDR2 reads SVGAGI (reference sequence). The chain's CDR3 is CASSYSIEPSDNEQFF. CDR3 coding DNA: TGTGCCAGCAGTTACTCGATTGAGCCTAGCGACAATGAGCAGTTCTTC.

This clonotype was recorded at least ten times. The CDR3 DNA reads TGCGCCAGCAGCCTGTGGACAGCTAACTATGGCTACACCTTC. Residues: CASSLWTANYGYTF. The chain has TRBV5-1 and TRBJ1-2; maybe TRBD1 (6 bases). The CDR3 spans 14 residues. The germline CDR1 and CDR2 sequences are SGHRS and YFSETQ. V was clipped by 4 bases and J by 0 bases, with 10 bases between them.

This clonotype occurred many times. CDR3 bases: TGCAGTGCTAGAGGGAATAGCGGGACCCGGGGCGGTGAGCAGTTCTTC. Translating it yields CSARGNSGTRGGEQFF. The V gene is TRBV20-1, the J gene TRBJ2-1; TRBD2 matches at 8 bases. V shed 1 base, J shed 9 bases, and the junction held 14 bases outside the gene matches. Per the germline V gene, CDR1 is DFQATT and CDR2 is SNEGSKA (reference sequence). The CDR3 consists of 16 residues.

Remarks on this clonotype: This may arise from a read error, as a much more abundant clone is one base away. This chain joins TRBV28 and TRBJ2-3, with 7 bases identical to TRBD1. After removal of 4 bases from V and 7 bases from J, the junction contained 11 bases not matched to a gene. Germline V gives CDR1 MDHEN, CDR2 SYDVKM. The CDR3 has 15 amino acids. For the CDR3, the DNA is TGTGCCAGCAGTTCCCAGGGGGATCTAGACCATACGCAGTATTTT. Its protein product is CASSSQGDLDHTQYF. Supplemented by reference TRBV28 and TRBJ2-3, the full variable domain reads DVKVTQSSRYLVKRTGEKVFLECVQDMDHENMFWYRQDPGLGLRLIYFSYDVKMKEKGDIPEGYSVSREKKERFSLILESASTNQTSMYLCASSSQGDLDHTQYFGPGTRLTVL.

Many counts were recorded for this clonotype. J is TRBJ2-3 and V is TRBV18; TRBD2 is a possible D gene (6 bases). Per the germline V gene, CDR1 is KGHSH and CDR2 is LQKENI. V was clipped by 7 bases and J by 2 bases, with 31 bases between them. The CDR3 spans 20 residues. The CDR3 nucleotides read TGTGCCAGCTACCCCGCGGGAAGTCCCGAATCCTCATCCAACACAGATACGCAGTATTTT. As protein: CASYPAGSPESSSNTDTQYF.

This clonotype was detected many times. The chain joins TRBV5-6 to TRBJ2-2; the D gene is possibly TRBD2 (5 bases). The V gene's germline CDR1 is SGHDT and CDR2 YYEEEE. The CDR3 length is 18 residues. Trimming stripped 0 bases from V and 0 bases from J, with 15 bases between. This CDR3 is CASSLVGHTRANTGELFF. CDR3 nucleotides: TGTGCCAGCAGCTTGGTCGGCCACACGAGGGCGAACACCGGGGAGCTGTTTTTT.

This clonotype was counted at least ten times. J is TRBJ2-2 and V is TRBV6-5, with unresolved D. This CDR3 has 15 residues. V was cut by 0 bases and J by 4 bases, with 9 bases left in between. Germline assignment: CDR1 MNHEY and CDR2 SVGAGI. The CDR3: CASSYSTPLTGELFF. The CDR3 DNA sequence: TGTGCCAGCAGTTACTCGACCCCACTCACCGGGGAGCTGTTTTTT.

Comments on this clonotype: Germline and junction disagree at one end, which may indicate a read error. The chain uses TRBV12-3 or TRBV12-4 and TRBJ1-5; D is perhaps TRBD1 (5 bases). The CDR3 consists of 15 residues. DNA of the CDR3: TGTGCCAGCAGCCCTGCCCGGGGGTTAAATCAGCCCAAGCATTTT. Its translation: CASSPARGLNQPKHF.

Ten or more counts support this clonotype. The rearrangement uses TRBV19 and TRBJ1-5; D possibly corresponds to TRBD1 (5 bases). This CDR3 has 14 residues. Trimming cost V 6 bases and J 6 bases, with 15 bases left between them. Germline V gene data show CDR1 as LNHDA and CDR2 as SQIVND (reference sequence). The CDR3: CASRSTGTRQPQHF. CDR3 bases: TGTGCCAGTAGATCTACAGGTACCCGTCAGCCCCAGCATTTT. Filled out from reference TRBV19 and TRBJ1-5, the complete variable domain reads DGGITQSPKYLFRKEGQNVTLSCEQNLNHDAMYWYRQDPGQGLRLIYYSQIVNDFQKGDIAEGYSVSREKKESFPLTVTSAQKNPTAFYLCASRSTGTRQPQHFGDGTRLSIL.

This clonotype has a count of ten or more. The V and J genes are TRBV28 and TRBJ2-5, with D maybe TRBD1 (7 bases). CDR3 length equals 16 residues. Trimming removed 1 base from V and 5 bases from J, with 17 bases in between. Germline assignment: CDR1 MDHEN and CDR2 SYDVKM. CDR3 sequence (DNA): TGTGCCAGCAGTTTATCCTGGGACCCAGGGGGGGAGACCCAGTACTTC. Protein product: CASSLSWDPGGETQYF.

The CDR3 sequence is CASSSGTGENEQYF. CDR3 DNA sequence: TGCGCCAGCAGCTCCGGGACAGGGGAAAACGAGCAGTACTTC. The chain recombines TRBV5-1 with TRBJ2-7, with 10 nucleotides matching TRBD1. This CDR3 spans 14 amino acids. Losses at the gene ends were 3 bases for V and 5 bases for J; bases not matched to a gene: 5. The germline V gene has CDR1 SGHRS and CDR2 YFSETQ.

This clonotype was seen ten or more times. The V and J genes are TRBV7-2 and TRBJ1-4; D might be TRBD1 (6 bases). This CDR3 region has 14 residues. Germline assignment: CDR1 SGHTA and CDR2 FQGNSA. V was pared by 1 base and J by 6 bases, with 9 bases between. The CDR3 is CASSLGGRDEKLFF. DNA for the CDR3: TGTGCCAGCAGCTTAGGGGGGCGAGATGAAAAACTGTTTTTT.

This clonotype is classed as medium-sized. The V and J genes are TRBV5-1 and TRBJ2-3; D may match TRBD1 or TRBD2 (6 bases each). The CDR3 has 16 residues. From germline, CDR1 is SGHRS and CDR2 YFSETQ. V was cut by 1 base and J by 2 bases, with 14 bases left in between. The CDR3 sequence: CASSLSVGGHTDTQYF. CDR3 in DNA: TGCGCCAGCAGCTTGTCGGTGGGGGGACACACAGATACGCAGTATTTT.

This clonotype was detected ten times or more. The DNA of the CDR3 is TGCAGTGCAGGTCTGCCACTTCGGGAGCAGTACTTC. As protein: CSAGLPLREQYF. V usage is TRBV20-1 and J usage is TRBJ2-7; unclear D gene. V dropped 6 bases and J dropped 7 bases, with 16 bases sitting between them. The CDR3 has 12 amino acids. Germline values: CDR1 DFQATT, CDR2 SNEGSKA (reference sequence).

In its sample, this clonotype was seen many times. The gene calls are TRBV7-2 and TRBJ2-3, with 11 nucleotides matching TRBD2. Trimming at V came to 3 bases and at J to 4 bases, leaving 3 bases not matched to a gene. Germline CDR1 is SGHTA and CDR2 is FQGNSA. The CDR3 totals 15 residues. The CDR3 loop reads CASSLSSGRADTQYF. CDR3 in DNA: TGTGCCAGCAGCTTGAGTAGCGGGAGGGCAGATACGCAGTATTTT.

This clonotype has only one observation. Germline and junction disagree at one end, which may indicate a read error. The rearrangement uses TRBV5-1 and TRBJ1-1, with 8 nucleotides matching TRBD1. The CDR3 has 13 residues. Germline values: CDR1 SGHRS, CDR2 YFSETQ. The CDR3 loop is CASSFGQGNEAFF. Written as DNA, the CDR3 is TGTGCCAGCAGCTTTGGACAGGGAAACGAAGCTTTCTTT.

CDR3 bases: TGTGCCAGCAGCTTATTACAGGGAACCCGGGGCGATACGCAGTATTTT. Encoded protein: CASSLLQGTRGDTQYF. The chain uses TRBV7-8 and TRBJ2-3; weak D call: TRBD1 (6 bases). The CDR3 has 16 residues. The germline V and J ends were trimmed by 2 bases and 6 bases, with 18 bases remaining between them. Looked up from germline, CDR1 is SGHVS and CDR2 is FQNEAQ.